This T cell receptor (beta chain) was obtained from a study of OX40 agonist ivuxolimab in advanced cancers. Germline-derived CDR1 and CDR2 are SGHVS and FQNEAQ. This CDR3 is built from 17 residues. The V gene end was trimmed by 2 bases and the J gene end by 1 base; junction bases not matched to a gene: 6. Profiling relied on immunoSEQ multiplex PCR, and the TCRdb table lists in-frame clones only, not all of them. The sample consists of around 27,000 clones, about nine tenths of them appearing once. The source is an adult with an advanced solid tumor such as melanoma, head and neck, liver or kidney cancer. The J gene is TRBJ2-3, the V gene TRBV7-8; TRBD2 aligns across 10 bases. The sequencing used CD4+ or CD8+ T cells sorted from blood, collected in a trial of the OX40 agonist ivuxolimab. The CDR3 bases are TGTGCCAGCAGCTTAACTCGGACTAGCGGACGCACAGATACGCAGTATTTT. This gives the protein CASSLTRTSGRTDTQYF.